This T cell receptor beta chain was sequenced for a study of Graves' ophthalmopathy and Graves' hyperthyroidism. Amplification of TCR beta CDR3 regions used RNA transcripts. Second-round multiplex PCR followed a first-round RT-PCR using HTBI primers. TCRdb ran MiXCR on the multiplex PCR reads and lists one entry per CDR3 protein. This table has some 240,000 distinct CDR3 sequences, around 50% appearing once. Whole-study results and caveats: With a specificity of 72.22% and a sensitivity of 60% to 71%, the model predicted ophthalmopathy progression.

Turning to this clonotype: Its matching antigen is unknown.

Each donor who had ophthalmopathy showed moderate-to-severe activity, a CAS of ≥3, a NOSPECS of ≥4, and a duration under 3 months. The CDR3 is 17 amino acids. Germline loops: CDR1 SEHNR, CDR2 FQNEAQ (reference sequence). V was shortened by 5 bases and J by 1 base, with 18 bases between the two germline ends. The sequencing input was peripheral blood. The sequence was collected from an adult man with Graves' ophthalmopathy. J is TRBJ2-1 and V is TRBV7-9; TRBD1 is a possible D gene (5 bases). CDR3 coding DNA: TGTGCCAGCAGCCCCAAGGTGGGGCGGAGTTCCTACAATGAGCAGTTCTTC. Translation: CASSPKVGRSSYNEQFF.